The 20 T cell receptor beta chains presented below share a single source sample, sequenced in a study of T cell repertoires in cytomegalovirus infection (dated by TCRdb to about 2019). This sample was sequenced with an Illumina HiSeq 1500. Clones were called with MiXCR by TCRdb after fastp trimmed the public reads at Q25, and only in-frame beta chains were retained. Records with the same CDR3 protein are collapsed into one entry carrying the most frequent genes and DNA. The sample has 650,000 to 900,000 distinct CDR3 sequences on record, about 31% of them singletons. The ten largest clones represent around 12% of the sample. Their cognate antigens are unknown. What the treatment or condition label conveys for this sample: in vitro stimulation with specific CMV peptide epitopes to enrich CMV-specific T cells. The starting material was cultured CD8+ T cells from PBMCs, obtained from culture after CMV antigen stimulation. The receptors come from a human donor in good health (CMV status not recorded). Some clones in this sample may be carry-over from other donors' samples.

In its sample, this clonotype was seen a few times. The chain joins TRBV19 to TRBJ2-5; 9 bases fit TRBD1. The CDR3 consists of 15 residues. Germline lookup yields CDR1 LNHDA and CDR2 SQIVND (reference sequence). V lost 4 bases and J lost 4; bases outside the gene matches: 7. The CDR3 DNA reads as TGTGCCAGTAGTACCCTGGGACAGGGTGCAGAGACCCAGTACTTC. This sequence encodes CASSTLGQGAETQYF. The variable domain in full, completed from reference TRBV19 and TRBJ2-5, reads DGGITQSPKYLFRKEGQNVTLSCEQNLNHDAMYWYRQDPGQGLRLIYYSQIVNDFQKGDIAEGYSVSREKKESFPLTVTSAQKNPTAFYLCASSTLGQGAETQYFGPGTRLLVL.

In this sample, this clonotype turned up a few times. The chain joins TRBV27 to TRBJ2-7; no definite D call. The V and J ends lost 0 bases and 3 bases respectively, with 6 bases between them. Germline-derived CDR1 and CDR2 are MNHEY and SMNVEV (reference sequence). The CDR3 runs 13 residues. In nucleotides, the CDR3 is TGTGCCAGCAGTTTATCGCCCGGCTACGAGCAGTACTTC. This translates into CASSLSPGYEQYF.

This clonotype was seen a handful of times. This chain connects TRBV27 to TRBJ2-5; the match to TRBD2 covers 9 bases. V was clipped by 5 bases and J by 3 bases; unmatched bases: 16. The CDR3 length is 18 residues. Germline values: CDR1 MNHEY, CDR2 SMNVEV (reference sequence). The CDR3: CASSPYPPAGGSKETQYF. The CDR3 DNA sequence: TGTGCCAGCAGTCCATACCCTCCGGCGGGAGGGAGTAAAGAGACCCAGTACTTC.

As for this clonotype: Compared with germline, one end of the junction differs, possibly owing to a read error. The rearrangement uses TRBV5-3 and TRBJ1-2; 8 nucleotides align to TRBD1. TRBV5-3 belongs to the ORF category, with a function that is uncertain. The CDR3 sequence is 16 residues long. CDR3 DNA: TGTGCCAGCAGCTTGGCCGGACAGGGCACCCCATTTGGCTACACCTTC. This codes for CASSLAGQGTPFGYTF.

In this sample, this clonotype turned up a few times. This chain connects TRBV7-2 to TRBJ2-7; D is possibly TRBD1 or TRBD2 (6 bases each). V was cut by 1 base and J by 3 bases, with 13 bases left in between. Germline V gene data show CDR1 as SGHTA and CDR2 as FQGNSA. The length of the CDR3 is 15 residues. CDR3 in DNA: TGTGCCAGCAGCTTAGGGAGGGACACATACTACGAGCAGTACTTC. As protein: CASSLGRDTYYEQYF.

The gene calls are TRBV15 and TRBJ2-1; a possible D gene is TRBD1 (7 bases). CDR3 length equals 16 residues. Trimming pared 5 bases from V and 7 bases from J, leaving 21 bases between. In germline, CDR1 is LNHNV, CDR2 YYDKDF (reference sequence). Written as DNA, the CDR3 is TGTGCCACCAGCCCGCCGGGGGACAGAAGGGCTAATGAGCAGTTCTTC. Protein sequence: CATSPPGDRRANEQFF.

This chain joins TRBV27 and TRBJ2-7; D may correspond to TRBD1 or TRBD2 (7 bases each). CDR3 size: 17 residues. The V end was cut by 3 bases, the J end by 3 bases, with 21 bases between. Per germline, CDR1 MNHEY and CDR2 SMNVEV (reference sequence). The CDR3 sequence is CASSFLSVTGEGYEQYF. The CDR3 DNA reads as TGTGCCAGCAGTTTTCTCTCGGTCACAGGGGAGGGCTACGAGCAGTACTTC.

There are a few counts of this clonotype. The DNA of the CDR3 is TGTGCCAGCAGCGCTTACAGGGGGCCATACAATGAGCAGTTCTTC. It codes for CASSAYRGPYNEQFF. This chain links TRBV5-6 with TRBJ2-1, with 9 bases aligning to TRBD1. The CDR3 loop spans 15 amino acids. Germline CDR1 reads SGHDT; CDR2 reads YYEEEE. Trimming removed 4 bases from V and 4 bases from J; junction bases left unmatched: 6.

The rearrangement joins TRBV25-1 to TRBJ1-4, with unresolved D. Trimming took off 3 bases at V and 7 bases at J, with 9 bases between the two ends. This CDR3 region has 13 residues. Germline values: CDR1 MGHDK, CDR2 SYGVNS. CDR3 region: CASSDWRAEKLFF. CDR3 DNA sequence: TGTGCCAGCAGTGATTGGAGGGCTGAAAAACTGTTTTTT.

The rearrangement links TRBV10-2 to TRBJ2-3, with D possibly matching TRBD1 (5 bases). CDR1 and CDR2 (germline): WSHSY, SAAADI. The CDR3 loop spans 13 amino acids. V was shortened by 7 bases and J by 4 bases, with 12 bases between the two germline ends. CDR3 protein: CASNKGNSDTQYF. The CDR3 region has the DNA TGCGCCAGCAACAAGGGGAACTCAGATACGCAGTATTTT.

V and J are TRBV7-4 and TRBJ1-3; D is unresolved. Germline V gives CDR1 SGHVT, CDR2 SQSDAQ. Trimming left V 5 bases short and J 4 bases short, with 21 bases between. This CDR3 has 17 amino acids. Written as DNA, the CDR3 is TGTGCCAGCAGCCACGCCGTTATCAGAGAGTTAGGAAACACCATATATTTT. Residues: CASSHAVIRELGNTIYF.

As to this clonotype: A read error may explain this, as a much larger clone is one base away. The chain carries TRBV7-2 and TRBJ2-1; 8 nucleotides match TRBD2. Germline V gives CDR1 SGHTA, CDR2 FQGNSA. The CDR3 consists of 18 residues. CDR3 in amino acids: CATSFPLAGVSQDNEQFF. Here the CDR3 DNA reads TGTGCCACCAGCTTTCCCCTAGCGGGTGTGTCCCAAGACAATGAGCAGTTCTTC.

This clonotype was counted between two and nine times. The rearrangement links TRBV7-4 to TRBJ1-1; D may be TRBD1 (6 bases). This CDR3 comprises 16 residues. The V end lost 1 base, the J end lost 4 bases, and 16 bases lay between the germline ends. The germline CDR1 and CDR2 sequences are SGHVT and SQSDAQ. CDR3 region: CASSLGLGAGSTEAFF. Here the CDR3 DNA reads TGTGCCAGCAGCTTAGGATTGGGGGCCGGGAGCACTGAAGCTTTCTTT.

This sequence joins TRBV7-9 and TRBJ2-5; TRBD1 or TRBD2 may be the D gene (6 bases each). Germline loops: CDR1 SEHNR, CDR2 FQNEAQ (reference sequence). CDR3 length: 14 residues. V shed 6 bases and J shed 3 bases, with 14 bases lying between them. CDR3 DNA: TGTGCCAGCAGGTCAAGGGGGGTTGAAGAGACCCAGTACTTC. Translated, it gives CASRSRGVEETQYF.

In this sample, this clonotype turned up a few times. The rearrangement uses TRBV14 and TRBJ1-3; no clear D gene. This CDR3 is built from 16 residues. Germline CDR1 is SGHDN and CDR2 is FVKESK. V lost 1 base, J lost 0 bases, and 10 bases lay in between. CDR3: CASSQVWQSSGNTIYF. Written as DNA, the CDR3 is TGTGCCAGCAGCCAAGTTTGGCAGAGCTCTGGAAACACCATATATTTT. The complete variable domain, with remaining parts taken from reference TRBV14 and TRBJ1-3, reads EAGVTQFPSHSVIEKGQTVTLRCDPISGHDNLYWYRRVMGKEIKFLLHFVKESKQDESGMPNNRFLAERTGGTYSTLKVQPAELEDSGVYFCASSQVWQSSGNTIYFGEGSWLTVV.

The chain has TRBV6-2 or TRBV6-3 and TRBJ1-5; D call uncertain. Per germline, CDR1 MNHEY and CDR2 SVGEGT. The V gene lost 2 bases and the J gene lost 2 bases, with 4 bases spanning the gap. CDR3 length: 13 amino acids. CDR3 in amino acids: CASSYARNQPQHF. CDR3 bases: TGTGCCAGCAGTTACGCGCGCAATCAGCCCCAGCATTTT.

This clonotype turned up a few times. The chain has TRBV6-1 and TRBJ1-2; 10 bases map to TRBD1. CDR3 length: 15 amino acids. V lost 6 bases to trimming and J lost 4 bases; unmatched junction nucleotides: 8. The germline V gene has CDR1 MNHNS and CDR2 SASEGT. CDR3 sequence reads: CASRPGQGIAYGYTF. As DNA, the CDR3 is TGTGCCAGCAGGCCGGGACAGGGGATTGCCTATGGCTACACCTTC.

The chain recombines TRBV7-3 with TRBJ2-5; D gene unclear. The V gene's germline CDR1 is SGHTA and CDR2 FQGTGA. This CDR3 comprises 15 residues. Trimming shortened V by 5 bases and J by 1 base, and 14 bases separated the two germline ends. The CDR3 protein is CASSPPRRGQETQYF. The CDR3 bases are TGTGCCAGCAGCCCGCCCCGGCGCGGCCAAGAGACCCAGTACTTC.

On this clonotype: A read error may account for a junction end that differs from germline. This sequence joins TRBV7-2 and TRBJ2-3, with 11 positions matching TRBD2. Germline V CDR1 and CDR2: SGHTA, FQGNSA. This CDR3 comprises 15 residues. The CDR3 is CSSSLGLAATDTQYF. Here the CDR3 DNA reads TGTTCCAGCAGCTTGGGACTAGCGGCAACAGATACACAGTATTTT.

This chain joins TRBV29-1 and TRBJ2-7, with D perhaps assigned TRBD1 or TRBD2 (6 bases each). V was cut by 4 bases and J by 4 bases, with 14 bases left in between. Per germline, CDR1 SQVTM and CDR2 ANQGSEA. CDR3 size: 13 residues. CDR3 in amino acids: CSVVGGDRYEQYF. The CDR3 nucleotides read TGCAGCGTTGTCGGGGGTGACAGGTACGAGCAGTACTTC.